This T cell receptor beta chain was sequenced during a study of T cell changes during pregnancy in multiple sclerosis. Germline loops: CDR1 LNHDA, CDR2 SQIVND (reference sequence). J gave up 3 bases and V 5 bases, and 3 bases lay outside the gene matches. CDR3 length: 14 residues. TCRdb's table, derived via immunoSEQ multiplex PCR, lists solely in-frame clones and lacks some. This table holds more than 70,000 clones, approximately 90% found once. The rearrangement links TRBV19 to TRBJ2-2; 7 nucleotides agree with TRBD2. The sequences come from peripheral blood, collected before pregnancy. The receptor was derived from a female donor with multiple sclerosis, enrolled in a pregnancy study. The CDR3 spells CASSVGGYTGELFF. The DNA of the CDR3 is TGTGCCAGTAGTGTCGGGGGGTACACCGGGGAGCTGTTTTTT.